The rows below give T cell receptor beta chains drawn from one sample of a study of blood T cell repertoires in COVID-19. This table comes from immunoSEQ multiplex PCR, and its TCRdb copy is limited to in-frame clones, with some not included. The profile shows about 240,000 clones, about four fifths of them singletons. The sample comprised peripheral blood. The receptors stem from a woman younger than 30 with acute or convalescent COVID-19. Both conserved end residues are part of each CDR3. D genes are given only for firm matches. Clone size is shown for a subset of rows, as once, few, many or a class of expanded clone.

TRBV6-2/TRBV6-3,TRBJ2-2,TRBD1,NA,CASSYSGQGAGELFF,TGTGCCAGCAGTTACTCGGGACAGGGGGCCGGGGAGCTGTTTTTT
TRBV3-1/TRBV3-2,TRBJ1-5,TRBD1,NA,CASSQGLRRGQLYQPQHF,TGTGCCAGCAGCCAAGGACTACGCAGGGGGCAGTTATATCAGCCCCAGCATTTT
TRBV19,TRBJ1-2,TRBD1,NA,CASSLRGPGYTF,TGTGCCAGTAGTCTCAGGGGGCCGGGCTACACCTTC
TRBV6-4,TRBJ2-3,TRBD1,NA,CASSEGQGAVDTQYF,TGTGCCAGCAGTGAGGGACAGGGGGCTGTAGATACGCAGTATTTT
TRBV10-3,TRBJ2-6,TRBD2,once,CAIEGGGAGANVLTF,TGTGCCATCGAGGGCGGGGGTGCTGGGGCCAACGTCCTGACTTTC
TRBV28,TRBJ1-1,TRBD1,NA,CASSPMDRGAFF,TGTGCCAGCAGTCCTATGGACAGGGGAGCTTTCTTT
TRBV28,TRBJ2-1,TRBD2,NA,CASSFARGLAAYNEQFF,TGTGCCAGCAGTTTCGCCCGCGGACTAGCGGCTTACAATGAGCAGTTCTTC
TRBV6-5,TRBJ1-4,NA,NA,CASSPRTPPREKLFF,TGTGCCAGCAGTCCGAGGACACCACCGAGGGAAAAACTGTTTTTT
TRBV5-1,TRBJ2-7,NA,NA,CASTDSVYYEQYF,TGCGCCAGCACAGACTCAGTTTACTACGAGCAGTACTTC
TRBV27,TRBJ2-7,TRBD1,NA,CASSPDRGPVEQYF,TGTGCCAGCAGTCCCGACAGGGGGCCGGTGGAGCAGTACTTC
TRBV6-5,TRBJ1-5,NA,few,CASRVTGNQPQHF,TGTGCCAGCAGGGTTACAGGGAATCAGCCCCAGCATTTT
TRBV27,TRBJ1-1,NA,NA,CASSLSLNTEAFF,TGTGCCAGCAGTTTATCGCTAAACACTGAAGCTTTCTTT
TRBV24-1,TRBJ2-1,NA,NA,CATSDVPRTTYNEQFF,TGTGCCACCAGTGATGTTCCTCGGACAACCTACAATGAGCAGTTCTTC
TRBV5-1,TRBJ2-1,TRBD2,NA,CASSGGDLLIYNEQFF,TGCGCCAGCAGCGGGGGGGACTTACTTATCTACAATGAGCAGTTCTTC
TRBV2,TRBJ2-1,NA,NA,CARSLLAAYNEQFF,TGTGCCAGAAGCCTTTTAGCGGCTTACAATGAGCAGTTCTTC
TRBV18,TRBJ1-1,NA,few,CASSPRTATEAFF,TGTGCCAGCTCACCACGGACTGCCACTGAAGCTTTCTTT
TRBV3-1/TRBV3-2,TRBJ2-7,TRBD1,NA,CASSQSPGQVLYEQYF,TGTGCCAGCAGCCAATCTCCGGGACAGGTTCTCTACGAGCAGTACTTC
TRBV5-5,TRBJ2-7,NA,NA,CASSPVVQSYEQYF,TGTGCCAGCAGCCCGGTAGTACAGAGCTACGAGCAGTACTTC
TRBV2,TRBJ2-5,TRBD2,once,CASITGLAGGPGETQYF,TGTGCCAGCATTACAGGATTAGCGGGAGGGCCGGGTGAGACCCAGTACTTC
TRBV30,TRBJ1-1,TRBD1,NA,CAGGQFTEAFF,TGTGCCGGGGGACAGTTCACTGAAGCTTTCTTT
TRBV6-5,TRBJ2-7,TRBD2,NA,CASSYARSGVYEQYF,TGTGCCAGCAGTTATGCGCGGAGCGGGGTGTACGAGCAGTACTTC
TRBV2,TRBJ2-1,TRBD2,NA,CASSVLAGTNRRFSYNEQFF,TGTGCCAGCAGTGTACTAGCCGGGACTAACAGACGATTCTCCTACAATGAGCAGTTCTTC
TRBV5-1,TRBJ2-3,TRBD1,NA,CASSPTGAHSTDTQYF,TGCGCCAGCAGCCCGACAGGGGCCCATAGCACAGATACGCAGTATTTT
TRBV4-3,TRBJ2-7,TRBD2,NA,CASSQVAGDFPYEQYF,TGCGCCAGCAGCCAAGTAGCGGGAGACTTCCCCTACGAGCAGTACTTC
TRBV6-4,TRBJ1-1,TRBD1,NA,CASSEGTGRTEAFF,TGTGCCAGCAGTGAAGGGACAGGGAGGACTGAAGCTTTCTTT
TRBV7-2,TRBJ1-4,NA,NA,CASSLVGVNNEKLFF,TGTGCCAGCAGCTTAGTCGGGGTTAATAATGAAAAACTGTTTTTT
TRBV5-6,TRBJ2-3,TRBD1,once,CASSFRTGSTDTQYF,TGTGCCAGCAGCTTCAGGACAGGGAGCACAGATACGCAGTATTTT
TRBV5-4,TRBJ2-7,NA,NA,CASSISGSSYEQYF,TGTGCCAGCAGCATTTCCGGGAGCTCCTACGAGCAGTACTTC
TRBV18,TRBJ2-3,NA,NA,CASSVSADTQYF,TGTGCCAGCTCAGTTTCGGCAGATACGCAGTATTTT
TRBV9,TRBJ2-2,TRBD2,NA,CASSVGGAGERRELFF,TGTGCCAGCAGCGTAGGCGGCGCGGGAGAAAGGCGGGAGCTGTTTTTT
TRBV24-1,TRBJ1-6,NA,NA,CATSEVTAVYNSPLHF,TGTGCCACCAGTGAGGTCACGGCGGTTTATAATTCACCCCTCCACTTT
TRBV10-1,TRBJ1-4,NA,NA,CARQGLNEKLFF,TGCGCCAGACAGGGCCTTAATGAAAAACTGTTTTTT
TRBV4-2,TRBJ2-1,NA,many,CASSQAGGGNEQFF,TGTGCCAGCAGCCAAGCAGGAGGTGGCAATGAGCAGTTCTTC
TRBV7-9,TRBJ2-1,NA,NA,CASSQSSLPYNEQFF,TGTGCCAGCAGCCAAAGTAGCCTCCCCTACAATGAGCAGTTCTTC
TRBV12-3/TRBV12-4,TRBJ1-5,TRBD1,NA,CASRTGLGQPQHF,TGTGCCAGCAGGACAGGGTTAGGTCAGCCCCAGCATTTT
TRBV29-1,TRBJ2-3,TRBD2,few,CSVGPSGSTDTQYF,TGCAGCGTTGGGCCTAGCGGGAGCACAGATACGCAGTATTTT
TRBV19,TRBJ2-4,NA,NA,CASSIDSARNIQYF,TGTGCCAGTAGTATAGATTCAGCCAGGAACATTCAGTACTTC
TRBV7-9,TRBJ1-4,NA,NA,CASNHLPREGKARDEKLFF,TGTGCCAGCAACCACCTACCCCGGGAGGGGAAGGCCAGGGATGAAAAACTGTTTTTT
TRBV7-2,TRBJ2-3,TRBD1,NA,CASSPTGGYTDTQYF,TGTGCCAGCAGCCCGACAGGGGGTTACACAGATACGCAGTATTTT
TRBV7-2,TRBJ1-1,NA,once,CASSFSREPGHLNTEAFF,TGTGCCAGCAGCTTTTCGAGAGAACCGGGACACCTGAACACTGAAGCTTTCTTT
TRBV19,TRBJ2-7,TRBD2,few,CASRQKREWSYEQYF,TGTGCCAGTAGACAAAAGCGGGAGTGGTCCTACGAGCAGTACTTC
TRBV4-3,TRBJ2-7,TRBD2,many,CASSRTSGSPAYEQYF,TGCGCCAGCAGCCGTACTAGCGGGTCCCCCGCCTACGAGCAGTACTTC
TRBV29-1,TRBJ2-5,NA,once,CSVEDPGAKETQYF,TGCAGCGTTGAAGATCCAGGGGCAAAAGAGACCCAGTACTTC
TRBV7-2,TRBJ2-5,TRBD2,NA,CASSVNLAGGKETQYF,TGTGCCAGCAGCGTGAACCTAGCGGGAGGAAAAGAGACCCAGTACTTC
TRBV3-1/TRBV3-2,TRBJ2-3,NA,NA,CASSQEEPLRTDTQYF,TGTGCCAGCAGCCAAGAAGAGCCCCTCCGCACAGATACGCAGTATTTT
TRBV7-9,TRBJ2-7,TRBD1,NA,CASSLGDPGTGIYEQYF,TGTGCCAGCAGCTTGGGTGATCCCGGGACAGGGATCTACGAGCAGTACTTC
TRBV19,TRBJ1-2,NA,NA,CASSISTQTGYTF,TGTGCCAGTAGTATTAGCACCCAAACGGGCTACACCTTC
TRBV7-8,TRBJ2-7,TRBD1,NA,CASSFGGQGAYEQYF,TGTGCCAGCAGCTTTGGGGGACAGGGGGCCTACGAGCAGTACTTC